The present T cell receptor (beta chain) was sequenced within a study of cytomegalovirus exposure and HLA in healthy donors. Assay used: immunoSEQ multiplex PCR; TCRdb lists only in-frame clones, some missing. The sample includes some 66,000 clones, about 97% of them seen just once. The donors were members of the approximately 130-subject validation cohort (separate from the approximately 670-subject first cohort). The V end lost 4 bases, the J end lost 3 bases, and 16 bases lay between the germline ends. CDR3 size: 15 residues. The germline gives CDR1 MGHRA, CDR2 YSYEKL. The receptor was derived from a young woman in good health and CMV-seropositive. Sequencing used PBMCs. The V and J genes are TRBV4-1 and TRBJ2-7, with unresolved D. CDR3 sequence reads: CASSPEGAPIYEQYF. The CDR3 nucleotides are TGCGCCAGCAGCCCCGAAGGAGCCCCGATCTACGAGCAGTACTTC.